This TCR beta chain was recorded in a study of blood T cell repertoires in COVID-19. Across about two dozen US areas, participants ranged in age from about 18 to 89 years. Some clones are missing from TCRdb's copy, which holds only in-frame ones; the method was immunoSEQ multiplex PCR. The sample has 200,000 to 250,000 clones, around 90% seen once. What was sequenced was PBMCs or T cells enriched from blood (not recorded which). The origin of this receptor is a man aged 25 to 45 who had been exposed to COVID-19.

The CDR3 DNA reads as TGTGCCAGCAGCCAAGACCGGAACAGTTACTCTGGAAACACCATATATTTT. Translation gives CASSQDRNSYSGNTIYF. The chain joins TRBV4-2 to TRBJ1-3, with D hard to call. V was clipped by 0 bases and J by 0 bases, with 12 bases between them. The length of the CDR3 is 17 residues. Germline CDR1 is LGHNA and CDR2 is YNFKEQ.